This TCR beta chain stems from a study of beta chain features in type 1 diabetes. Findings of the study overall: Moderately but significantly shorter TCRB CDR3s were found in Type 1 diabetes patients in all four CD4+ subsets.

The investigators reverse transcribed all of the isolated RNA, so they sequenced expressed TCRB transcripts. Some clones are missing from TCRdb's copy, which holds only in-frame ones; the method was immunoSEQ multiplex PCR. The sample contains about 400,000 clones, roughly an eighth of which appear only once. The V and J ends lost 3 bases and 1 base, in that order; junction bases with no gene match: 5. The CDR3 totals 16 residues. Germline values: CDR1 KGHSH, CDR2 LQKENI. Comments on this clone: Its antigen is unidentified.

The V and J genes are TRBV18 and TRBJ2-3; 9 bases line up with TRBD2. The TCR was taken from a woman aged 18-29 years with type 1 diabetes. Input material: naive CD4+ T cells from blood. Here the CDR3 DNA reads TGTGCCAGCTCACCGGGAATAGCGGGGGGCACAGATACGCAGTATTTT. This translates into CASSPGIAGGTDTQYF.